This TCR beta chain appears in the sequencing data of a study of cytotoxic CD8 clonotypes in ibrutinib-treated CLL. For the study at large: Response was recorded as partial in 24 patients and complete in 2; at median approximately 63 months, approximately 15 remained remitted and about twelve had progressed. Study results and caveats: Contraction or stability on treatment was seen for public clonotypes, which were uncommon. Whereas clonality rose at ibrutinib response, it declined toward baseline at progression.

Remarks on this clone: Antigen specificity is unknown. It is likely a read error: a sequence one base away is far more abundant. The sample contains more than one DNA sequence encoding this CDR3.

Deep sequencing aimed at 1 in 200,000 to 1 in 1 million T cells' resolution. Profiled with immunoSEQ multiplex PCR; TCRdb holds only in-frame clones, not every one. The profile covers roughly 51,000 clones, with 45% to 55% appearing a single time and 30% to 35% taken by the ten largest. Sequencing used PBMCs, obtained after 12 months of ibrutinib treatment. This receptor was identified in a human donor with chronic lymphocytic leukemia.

The CDR3 loop is CASSFGRGYEKLFF. CDR3 coding DNA: TGCGCCAGCAGCTTTGGTCGAGGGTATGAAAAACTGTTTTTT. The chain links TRBV5-1 to TRBJ1-4; D remains ambiguous. CDR1 is SGHRS and CDR2 is YFSETQ in the germline V gene. The CDR3 covers 14 residues. Trimming took 2 bases from V and 6 from J, leaving 11 bases between them.